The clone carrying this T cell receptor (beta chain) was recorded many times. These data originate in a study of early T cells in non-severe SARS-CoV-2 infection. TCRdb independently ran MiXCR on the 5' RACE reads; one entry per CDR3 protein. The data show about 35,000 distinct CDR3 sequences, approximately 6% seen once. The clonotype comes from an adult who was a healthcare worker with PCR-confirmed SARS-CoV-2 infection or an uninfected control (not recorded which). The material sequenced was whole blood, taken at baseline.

CDR3 amino acids: CSATTSFVHEQYF. CDR3 in DNA: TGCAGTGCCACGACTAGTTTCGTCCACGAGCAGTACTTC. The chain is built from TRBV20-1 and TRBJ2-7, with a tentative D call TRBD2 (6 bases). The CDR3 consists of 13 residues. Per germline, CDR1 DFQATT and CDR2 SNEGSKA (reference sequence). Trimming cost V 6 bases and J 5 bases, with 17 bases left between them.